This T cell receptor (beta chain) originates from a study of spatial heterogeneity in lung cancer. Overall study findings and caveats: Ubiquitous expanded tumor TCRs showed up in blood more at resection than follow-up.

Time point reported: blood at routine non-recurrence follow-up after resection. Whole RNA was taken from tumor, nontumor lung or frozen PBMC; it was then sequenced unsorted. This clonotype was picked up many times. Its antigen is still unknown. TCRdb redid the calling of the 5' RACE reads with MiXCR, one entry per CDR3 protein. Among some 120,000 distinct CDR3 sequences, approximately 12% were seen once, and the ten largest hold roughly 17%. V dropped 4 bases and J dropped 0 bases, with 9 bases sitting between them. The CDR3 sequence is 14 residues long. Germline V CDR1 and CDR2: SGHTA, FQGNSA. This rearrangement joins TRBV7-2 to TRBJ2-5; tentative D call: TRBD2 (6 bases). The sequencing used PBMCs, collected at follow-up. The TCR sequence derives from a male donor with early-stage non-small cell lung cancer. Written as DNA, the CDR3 is TGTGCCAGCAGCTCCCGGGACTACCAAGAGACCCAGTACTTC. It translates to CASSSRDYQETQYF.